The 23 T cell receptor beta chains in this list originate from one sample, sequenced in a study of blood T cell repertoires in COVID-19. Some clones are missing from TCRdb's copy, which holds only in-frame ones; the method was immunoSEQ multiplex PCR. Of around 77,000 clones in the sample, about 91% were seen once. Material for sequencing was peripheral blood. These receptors came from a woman aged 60-70 years with active COVID-19.

The chain joins TRBV7-6 to TRBJ2-2; 9 bases agree with TRBD2. The trim removed 0 bases at V and 0 bases at J, leaving 2 bases unmatched. Germline V lookup: CDR1 SGHVS, CDR2 FNYEAQ. There are 17 residues in the CDR3. The DNA for the CDR3 is TGTGCCAGCAGCTTAGCACGACTAGCGGCGAACACCGGGGAGCTGTTTTTT. Encoded protein: CASSLARLAANTGELFF.

The J gene is TRBJ1-5, the V gene TRBV6-5; D ambiguous. Germline lookup yields CDR1 MNHEY and CDR2 SVGAGI. The CDR3 is made up of 13 amino acids. V gave up 7 bases and J gave up 10 bases, with 17 bases separating them. The DNA for the CDR3 is TGTGCCAGCACCCTTCTATTTCCGGGTCCCCAGCATTTT. Residues: CASTLLFPGPQHF.

CDR3 in DNA: TGTGCCAGCAGCCCGAGACAGGGAGGAGAGACCCAGTACTTC. It translates to CASSPRQGGETQYF. The chain couples TRBV7-9 to TRBJ2-5, with a possible D match to TRBD1 (7 bases). V lost 5 bases and J 4 bases, leaving 14 bases between the germline ends. The germline CDR1 and CDR2 sequences are SEHNR and FQNEAQ (reference sequence). The CDR3 loop spans 14 amino acids.

This clone has more than one count but fewer than ten. In nucleotides, the CDR3 is TGCGCCAGCAGTCGTATAGCGGGATCCTACAATGAGCAGTTCTTC. Translation gives CASSRIAGSYNEQFF. The chain couples TRBV5-1 to TRBJ2-1; the match to TRBD2 covers 8 bases. The CDR3 is 15 amino acids. J was trimmed by 1 base and V by 5 bases; bases with no gene match: 5. Germline loops: CDR1 SGHRS, CDR2 YFSETQ.

The J gene is TRBJ2-4, the V gene TRBV15; possibly TRBD2 for D (5 bases). The germline CDR1 and CDR2 sequences are LNHNV and YYDKDF (reference sequence). The CDR3 consists of 13 residues. V gave up 3 bases and J gave up 7 bases, with 10 bases separating them. The DNA of the CDR3 is TGTGCCACCAGCAGCAGTCGCGGGAACATTCAGTACTTC. It is translated as CATSSSRGNIQYF.

The chain uses TRBV18 and TRBJ2-7; 7 bases are shared with TRBD1. This CDR3 contains 14 residues. V lost 1 base, J lost 6 bases, and 6 bases stayed unmatched. The germline V gene encodes CDR1 KGHSH and CDR2 LQKENI. CDR3 loop: CASSPRLTGIEQYF. The DNA for the CDR3 is TGTGCCAGCTCACCACGGTTGACAGGGATCGAGCAGTACTTC. The entire variable domain, with the rest obtained from reference TRBV18 and TRBJ2-7, is as follows: NAGVMQNPRHLVRRRGQEARLRCSPMKGHSHVYWYRQLPEEGLKFMVYLQKENIIDESGMPKERFSAEFPKEGPSILRIQQVVRGDSAAYFCASSPRLTGIEQYFGPGTRLTVT.

CDR3 loop: CASSDRQGVQETQYF. The DNA of the CDR3 is TGTGCCAGCAGTGACCGACAGGGTGTACAAGAGACCCAGTACTTC. The chain links TRBV6-1 to TRBJ2-5; 7 nucleotides agree with TRBD1. The length of the CDR3 is 15 residues. Germline V CDR1 and CDR2: MNHNS, SASEGT. Trimming cost V 3 bases and J 2 bases; bases outside gene matches: 6.

V usage is TRBV5-1 and J usage is TRBJ2-3, with TRBD2 matching over 13 bases. Unmatched junction bases numbered 8, after V lost 2 bases and J lost 2 bases. This CDR3 comprises 18 residues. The germline V gene has CDR1 SGHRS and CDR2 YFSETQ. The CDR3 coding sequence is TGCGCCAGCAGCTTACCCGGGACTAGCGGGACCTTCACAGATACGCAGTATTTT. Protein sequence: CASSLPGTSGTFTDTQYF.

This clone was observed once. The V and J genes are TRBV5-1 and TRBJ1-2; 9 bases fit TRBD1. The CDR3 is 14 amino acids. The junction had 4 bases not matched to a gene; V was cut back by 0 bases and J by 7 bases. Germline V gene sequence: CDR1 SGHRS, CDR2 YFSETQ. This chain's CDR3 is CASSLGTGVIGYTF. In DNA, the CDR3 is TGCGCCAGCAGCTTGGGGACAGGGGTTATTGGCTACACCTTC.

A note on this clone: The junction does not match germline at one end; this may be a read error. This chain joins TRBV3-1 (or the pseudogene TRBV3-2) and TRBJ2-2; D possibly corresponds to TRBD2 (6 bases). Germline CDR1 is LGHDT and CDR2 is YNNKEL (reference sequence). This CDR3 contains 15 residues. The CDR3 coding sequence is TGTGCCAGCAGCCACGAAGCGGGCGCCACCCGGGAGCTGTTTTTT. It translates to CASSHEAGATRELFF.

This chain links TRBV27 with TRBJ1-1; no firm D call. The CDR3 loop spans 15 amino acids. Trimming removed 3 bases at V and 0 bases at J, with 11 bases between. The germline V gene encodes CDR1 MNHEY and CDR2 SMNVEV (reference sequence). The CDR3 nucleotides are TGTGCCAGCAGTTTGAGGGCAGGAGTGAACACTGAAGCTTTCTTT. It encodes CASSLRAGVNTEAFF.

This clone showed up just once. The chain employs TRBV14 and TRBJ2-1, with D maybe TRBD2 (5 bases). V was cut by 0 bases and J by 10 bases, with 10 bases left in between. CDR1 is SGHDN, CDR2 FVKESK, per germline. The CDR3 totals 13 residues. The CDR3 reads CASSQDPEEEQFF. The CDR3 DNA reads as TGTGCCAGCAGCCAAGATCCGGAGGAGGAGCAGTTCTTC.

The chain links TRBV4-1 to TRBJ2-3, with 8 bases that match TRBD2. V shed 1 base and J 4 bases; nucleotides not matched to a gene: 10. The germline V gene has CDR1 MGHRA and CDR2 YSYEKL. The CDR3 totals 17 residues. The CDR3 sequence: CASSQVATSGRADTQYF. CDR3 DNA sequence: TGCGCCAGCAGCCAAGTAGCAACCAGCGGGAGAGCAGATACGCAGTATTTT.

This chain uses TRBV27 with TRBJ1-4; D possibly corresponds to TRBD1 (5 bases). The CDR3 consists of 15 residues. V was clipped by 0 bases and J by 0 bases, with 5 bases between them. Per germline, CDR1 MNHEY and CDR2 SMNVEV (reference sequence). The CDR3 reads CASSLSGATNEKLFF. CDR3 in DNA: TGTGCCAGCAGTTTATCAGGGGCAACTAATGAAAAACTGTTTTTT.

This chain links TRBV5-5 with TRBJ1-3; D ambiguous. CDR1 is SGHKS and CDR2 is YYEKEE in the germline V gene (reference sequence). V was pared by 1 base and J by 0 bases, with 8 bases between. The length of the CDR3 is 15 residues. The CDR3 nucleotides are TGTGCCAGCAGCTTGACAGTAACCTCTGGAAACACCATATATTTT. Protein sequence: CASSLTVTSGNTIYF.

The chain employs TRBV28 and TRBJ1-1, with 8 bases fitting TRBD1. CDR1 is MDHEN and CDR2 is SYDVKM in the germline V gene. The CDR3 is 13 residues long. J was trimmed by 6 bases and V by 5 bases; bases with no gene match: 5. The CDR3, as DNA: TGTGCCAGCAGTCCCAGACAGGGGTCTGAAGCTTTCTTT. It is translated as CASSPRQGSEAFF.

The V gene is TRBV15, the J gene TRBJ2-1, with 12 bases that match TRBD2. The germline V gene encodes CDR1 LNHNV and CDR2 YYDKDF (reference sequence). This CDR3 spans 16 amino acids. Trimming at V came to 2 bases and at J to 9 bases, leaving 8 bases not matched to a gene. The CDR3 sequence: CATSRNPSGRAVEQFF. Written as DNA, the CDR3 is TGTGCCACCAGCAGAAACCCTAGCGGGAGGGCCGTTGAGCAGTTCTTC.

The chain employs TRBV27 and TRBJ2-3; D not certain. The CDR3 covers 14 residues. The germline CDR1 and CDR2 sequences are MNHEY and SMNVEV (reference sequence). Trimming took off 3 bases at V and 1 base at J, with 8 bases between the two ends. CDR3 region: CASSLASGTDTQYF. The CDR3 DNA reads as TGTGCCAGCAGTTTGGCATCAGGCACAGATACGCAGTATTTT.

This chain connects TRBV6-5 to TRBJ2-7; D uncertain. The V and J ends lost 8 bases and 2 bases respectively, with 10 bases between them. The germline CDR1 and CDR2 sequences are MNHEY and SVGAGI. There are 12 residues in the CDR3. The CDR3 sequence: CASVLSAYEQYF. In nucleotides, the CDR3 is TGTGCCAGCGTCTTGTCAGCCTACGAGCAGTACTTC.

This chain links TRBV19 with TRBJ1-5, with 7 nucleotides matching TRBD1. The CDR3 sequence is 15 residues long. Looked up from germline, CDR1 is LNHDA and CDR2 is SQIVND (reference sequence). With 5 bases clipped from V and 3 bases from J, the junction kept 7 bases outside the gene matches. CDR3 sequence: CASSFYDRVNQPQHF. The CDR3, as DNA: TGTGCCAGTAGTTTCTATGACAGGGTCAATCAGCCCCAGCATTTT. Combining the CDR3 with reference TRBV19 and TRBJ1-5 gives the whole variable domain DGGITQSPKYLFRKEGQNVTLSCEQNLNHDAMYWYRQDPGQGLRLIYYSQIVNDFQKGDIAEGYSVSREKKESFPLTVTSAQKNPTAFYLCASSFYDRVNQPQHFGDGTRLSIL.

The chain combines TRBV28 with TRBJ1-3; D might be TRBD1 (5 bases). The CDR3 spans 16 residues. Trimming left V 4 bases short and J 0 bases short, with 13 bases between. In germline, CDR1 is MDHEN, CDR2 SYDVKM. CDR3 DNA sequence: TGTGCCAGCAGTTCGGACGGGGGACGCTCTGGAAACACCATATATTTT. Translation: CASSSDGGRSGNTIYF.

The CDR3, as DNA: TGTGCCAGCAGTTTCGAGTCCGGCGGGAGGTTCAGTGAGCAGTTCTTC. Residues: CASSFESGGRFSEQFF. J is TRBJ2-1 and V is TRBV27; 8 positions match TRBD2. This CDR3 comprises 16 residues. Germline assignment: CDR1 MNHEY and CDR2 SMNVEV (reference sequence). V lost 3 bases to trimming and J lost 9 bases; unmatched junction nucleotides: 13.

The V call is TRBV3-1 (or the pseudogene TRBV3-2), the J call TRBJ2-3; possible D gene TRBD2, 5 bases. Per the germline V gene, CDR1 is LGHDT and CDR2 is YNNKEL (reference sequence). The CDR3 is 14 residues long. Trimming took off 2 bases at V and 6 bases at J, with 12 bases between the two ends. In DNA, the CDR3 is TGTGCCAGCAGCCAATCCTGGACTGCGGATACGCAGTATTTT. It codes for CASSQSWTADTQYF.